This T cell receptor (beta chain) was obtained from a study of T-cell memory formation after mild COVID-19. General study points: Nothing confirmed that second-wave clones peaking on day 37 were specific for SARS-CoV-2. Clones shrinking between day 15 and 85 showed a balanced CD4/CD8 split, and those that grew later tilted toward CD4+. Certain responding clones were present in pre-infection memory, suggesting participation of cross-reactive memory.

The CDR3 sequence is 14 residues long. V was pared by 5 bases and J by 2 bases, with 3 bases of the junction left unmatched. Germline values: CDR1 MNHEY, CDR2 SVGEGT. A word on this clonotype: Its specificity is not known.

MiXCR was run by TCRdb on the 5' RACE reads, yielding one entry per CDR3 protein. The sample has more than 75,000 distinct CDR3 sequences, nearly 25% seen once; the top ten hold roughly two fifths. The clonotype was recovered from a man aged 18-30 years who had mild COVID-19 (a few samples of this study predate the infection). Cell type and time point are not known. Sequencing used PBMCs or a T cell subset sorted from them (not recorded which). The chain recombines TRBV6-2 or TRBV6-3 with TRBJ1-5, with 7 bases matching TRBD1. The CDR3 nucleotides are TGTGCCAGCAGTCTAACAGGGGGCAATCAGCCCCAGCATTTT. Its protein product is CASSLTGGNQPQHF.